Each of the 4 T cell receptor beta chains below was sequenced from the same sample in a study of CD8+CD57+ T cells in acquired aplastic anemia (dated by TCRdb to the late 2010s). The listed sequencing device is Illumina HiSeq 2000. Genomic DNA served as template for TCR beta VDJ combination and CDR3 sequence profiling. Through fastp at Q25 and MiXCR, TCRdb rebuilt clones from the public reads, retaining in-frame beta chains. Rows with a matching CDR3 protein are joined into one entry that keeps the most common DNA and genes. The sample yields roughly 200,000 distinct CDR3 sequences; 55% to 65% were counted once. Of the sample, about 39% is held by the ten largest clones. Flow cytometry had shown CD8+CD57+ cell expansion in the patients selected for sequencing. Sequenced sample: sorted CD4+, CD8+, or CD8+CD57+ T cells (not recorded which) from PBMCs. All receptors derive from a human donor with aplastic anemia.

In its sample, this clonotype was seen many times. V is TRBV4-1 and J is TRBJ1-5; no definite D call. Germline-derived CDR1 and CDR2 are MGHRA and YSYEKL. The CDR3 is 14 residues long. V lost 1 base and J 4 bases, leaving 8 bases between the germline ends. CDR3 amino acids: CASSQAGTNQPQHF. The CDR3 nucleotides read TGCGCCAGCAGCCAAGCCGGCACTAATCAGCCCCAGCATTTT.

As to this clonotype: Given a much more abundant clone one base away, this may be a read error. The chain is built from TRBV10-1 and TRBJ1-2; the D gene is possibly TRBD1 (6 bases). Germline CDR1 WNHNN, CDR2 SYGVQD (reference sequence). The CDR3 contains 15 residues. CDR3 coding DNA: TGTGCCAGCAGCGACACATGGGGGCATAACTATGGCTACACCTTC. Its translation is CASSDTWGHNYGYTF.

V gene TRBV19 combines with J gene TRBJ2-7; D not certain. This CDR3 comprises 12 residues. V shed 3 bases and J shed 3 bases, with 6 bases lying between them. Per germline, CDR1 LNHDA and CDR2 SQIVND (reference sequence). The CDR3 loop is CASSIPGYEQYF. The CDR3 nucleotides read TGTGCCAGTAGTATCCCGGGCTACGAGCAGTACTTC. The whole variable domain, remainder taken from reference TRBV19 and TRBJ2-7, is DGGITQSPKYLFRKEGQNVTLSCEQNLNHDAMYWYRQDPGQGLRLIYYSQIVNDFQKGDIAEGYSVSREKKESFPLTVTSAQKNPTAFYLCASSIPGYEQYFGPGTRLTVT.

The V call is TRBV7-9, the J call TRBJ2-1; 7 positions match TRBD2. The CDR3 is made up of 16 amino acids. Germline CDR1 and CDR2: SEHNR and FQNEAQ (reference sequence). J lost 7 bases, V lost 0 bases, and 9 bases had no gene match. Here the CDR3 reads CASSLALGGGGNEQFF. DNA for the CDR3: TGTGCCAGCAGCTTAGCGCTTGGGGGGGGGGGTAATGAGCAGTTCTTC.